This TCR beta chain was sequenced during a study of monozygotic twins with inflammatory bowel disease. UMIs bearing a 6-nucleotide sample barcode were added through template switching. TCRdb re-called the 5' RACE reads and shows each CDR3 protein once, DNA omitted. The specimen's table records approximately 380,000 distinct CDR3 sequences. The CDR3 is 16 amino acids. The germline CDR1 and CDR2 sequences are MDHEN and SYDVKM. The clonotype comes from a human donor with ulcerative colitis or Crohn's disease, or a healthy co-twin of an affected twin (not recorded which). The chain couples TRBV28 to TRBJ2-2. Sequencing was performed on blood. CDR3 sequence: CASLGPGSPNTGELFF. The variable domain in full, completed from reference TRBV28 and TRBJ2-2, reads DVKVTQSSRYLVKRTGEKVFLECVQDMDHENMFWYRQDPGLGLRLIYFSYDVKMKEKGDIPEGYSVSREKKERFSLILESASTNQTSMYLCASLGPGSPNTGELFFGEGSRLTVL.